This is a list of T cell receptor beta chains from one sample in a study of T-cell memory formation after mild COVID-19. TCRdb used MiXCR to reprocess the 5' RACE reads, holding one entry per CDR3 protein. This sample has about 360,000 distinct CDR3 sequences, with approximately 15% found just once. Sequencing was performed on PBMCs or a T cell subset sorted from them (not recorded which). Source of these receptors: a man aged 18-30 years who had mild COVID-19 (a few samples of this study predate the infection). Cell type and time point are not known. Both conserved end residues are part of each CDR3. Fields, in order: J gene, D gene, V gene, clone size, CDR3 protein, CDR3 DNA. D genes are given only for firm matches. Clone size is stated in some rows and not others, as once, few, many or a class when expanded.

TRBJ2-5 - TRBV2 - CASSGDGQETQYF TGTGCCAGCAGTGGCGACGGACAAGAGACCCAGTACTTC
TRBJ2-5 TRBD2 TRBV29-1 - CSLLPGLAGGPRETQYF TGCAGCCTGCTTCCGGGACTAGCGGGAGGGCCACGGGAGACCCAGTACTTC
TRBJ1-1 - TRBV7-2 - CASSLDRKAFF TGTGCCAGCAGCTTGGACAGAAAAGCTTTCTTT
TRBJ1-6 - TRBV5-4 few CASSLGFRAESPLHF TGTGCCAGCAGCTTGGGTTTCCGGGCGGAGTCACCCCTCCACTTT
TRBJ2-1 - TRBV12-3/TRBV12-4 many CASSSRGTAYNEQFF TGTGCCAGCAGTTCGCGCGGGACAGCCTACAATGAGCAGTTCTTC
TRBJ2-5 TRBD1 TRBV7-3 - CASSPGQGEETQYF TGTGCCAGCAGCCCGGGACAGGGCGAAGAGACCCAGTACTTC
TRBJ2-7 - TRBV20-1 - CSASPAGSGHEQYF TGCAGTGCTAGCCCCGCAGGGTCCGGGCACGAGCAGTACTTC
TRBJ2-3 TRBD2 TRBV7-9 few CASSRHSGSTDTQYF TGTGCCAGCAGCAGACATAGCGGGAGCACAGATACGCAGTATTTT
TRBJ2-7 TRBD1 TRBV7-9 few CASSLVAGGGEQYF TGTGCCAGCAGCTTAGTGGCAGGGGGCGGCGAGCAGTACTTC
TRBJ2-2 - TRBV20-1 few CSAHRAGELFF TGCAGTGCCCACCGGGCCGGGGAGCTGTTTTTT
TRBJ1-2 TRBD1 TRBV19 few CASSLTGSNYGYTF TGTGCCAGTAGTTTGACAGGGAGTAACTATGGCTACACCTTC
TRBJ2-1 - TRBV7-2 few CASSLSSDNEQFF TGTGCCAGCAGCTTGTCTAGCGACAATGAGCAGTTCTTC
TRBJ1-6 - TRBV2 few CASKVGRSMSYNSPLHF TGTGCCAGCAAAGTCGGCAGGTCGATGAGCTATAATTCACCCCTCCACTTT
TRBJ2-3 - TRBV5-6 few CASSLSRGTDTQYF TGTGCCAGCAGCTTGTCACGGGGCACAGATACGCAGTATTTT
TRBJ2-3 TRBD2 TRBV28 - CASVPGGRADTQYF TGTGCCAGCGTCCCGGGAGGAAGAGCAGATACGCAGTATTTT
TRBJ2-5 - TRBV12-3/TRBV12-4 - CASSLLGTLQETQYF TGTGCCAGCAGTCTCCTCGGGACTTTACAAGAGACCCAGTACTTC
TRBJ2-1 TRBD1 TRBV5-1 - CASSPTRQGIYNEQFF TGCGCCAGCAGCCCAACTAGACAGGGGATCTACAATGAGCAGTTCTTC
TRBJ1-3 - TRBV5-4 - CASSSGPYSGNTIYF TGTGCCAGCAGCTCAGGTCCATACTCTGGAAACACCATATATTTT
TRBJ2-1 TRBD2 TRBV4-3 - CASSDRLAGTNYEQFF TGCGCCAGCAGCGATAGACTAGCGGGTACGAATTATGAGCAGTTCTTC
TRBJ2-3 TRBD2 TRBV5-6 - CASSLVTSGDTDTQYF TGTGCCAGCAGCTTGGTGACTAGCGGGGATACAGATACGCAGTATTTT
TRBJ1-5 TRBD1 TRBV29-1 few CSVGVQGGQPQHF TGCAGCGTTGGGGTACAGGGGGGTCAGCCCCAGCATTTT
TRBJ1-1 - TRBV7-9 - CASSLAGSGFTEAFF TGTGCCAGCAGCTTGGCAGGGTCAGGTTTCACTGAAGCTTTCTTT
TRBJ1-5 - TRBV2 - CASSGRVRNQPQHF TGTGCCAGCAGCGGACGGGTCCGCAATCAGCCCCAGCATTTT
TRBJ1-5 - TRBV12-3/TRBV12-4 few CASSLFRQPQHF TGTGCCAGCAGTTTATTTAGGCAGCCCCAGCATTTT
TRBJ1-2 - TRBV12-5 few CASAPGVGDGYTF TGTGCTAGTGCCCCGGGGGTCGGAGATGGCTACACCTTC
TRBJ2-1 TRBD1 TRBV6-2/TRBV6-3 - CASSPAGGEYNEQFF TGTGCCAGCAGCCCGGCAGGGGGCGAGTACAATGAGCAGTTCTTC
TRBJ2-7 TRBD1 TRBV6-6 few CASSLRTGPGPYEQYF TGTGCCAGCAGCCTCAGGACAGGGCCGGGACCGTACGAGCAGTACTTC
TRBJ1-5 - TRBV12-3/TRBV12-4 - CASSLYYQPQHF TGTGCCAGCAGTTTATACTATCAGCCCCAGCATTTT
TRBJ2-1 - TRBV3-1 few CASSPNQGAGEQFF TGTGCCAGCAGTCCTAATCAGGGTGCGGGTGAGCAGTTCTTC
TRBJ2-6 TRBD1 TRBV18 - CASSPRTGTGILYVLTF TGTGCCAGCTCACCCAGGACAGGGACTGGAATCCTCTACGTCCTGACTTTC
TRBJ2-1 - TRBV5-1 many CASSLVPGDYNEQFF TGCGCCAGCAGCTTGGTGCCAGGGGACTACAATGAGCAGTTCTTC
TRBJ1-2 - TRBV25-1 - CASSDSPDREILYGYTF TGTGCCAGCAGTGATTCGCCGGACCGGGAAATCCTTTATGGCTACACCTTC
TRBJ1-2 TRBD1 TRBV7-9 few CASSLASRTGRVYGYTF TGTGCCAGCAGCTTAGCGAGCAGGACAGGGAGGGTCTATGGCTACACCTTC
TRBJ2-5 - TRBV11-2 - CASSLSYGTSETQYF TGTGCCAGCAGCCTTAGTTATGGGACTTCAGAGACCCAGTACTTC
TRBJ1-2 TRBD1 TRBV7-2 few CASSIGTEIANYGYTF TGTGCCAGCAGCATTGGGACAGAGATAGCTAACTATGGCTACACCTTC
TRBJ2-1 TRBD1 TRBV12-3/TRBV12-4 many CASSQGQGSQFF TGTGCCAGCAGTCAAGGACAGGGTTCCCAGTTCTTC
TRBJ2-3 TRBD2 TRBV3-1 - CASSNTGTSGGAYTDTQYF TGTGCCAGCAGTAACACCGGGACTAGCGGGGGGGCATACACAGATACGCAGTATTTT
TRBJ2-3 - TRBV7-9 many CAGGAASSVNTQYF TGTGCCGGGGGGGCAGCCTCTAGCGTGAATACGCAGTATTTT
TRBJ2-7 - TRBV29-1 - CSVVSGDLSYEQYF TGCAGCGTTGTTTCGGGGGACTTATCCTACGAGCAGTACTTC
TRBJ2-5 TRBD2 TRBV4-1 - CASSQGPRGGSLSGETQYF TGCGCCAGCAGCCAAGGTCCCCGCGGGGGGAGCCTAAGTGGGGAGACCCAGTACTTC
TRBJ1-5 - TRBV10-1 - CASSATSNQPQHF TGCGCCAGCAGTGCTACTAGCAATCAGCCCCAGCATTTT
TRBJ2-7 - TRBV7-7 few CASSRGTGSSYEQYF TGTGCCAGCAGCCGAGGAACAGGGAGCTCCTACGAGCAGTACTTC
TRBJ1-6 - TRBV6-2/TRBV6-3 few CASSPRGRGSPLHF TGTGCCAGCAGCCCACGGGGAAGAGGCTCACCCCTCCACTTT
TRBJ2-2 - TRBV15 - CATSRDRVAGELFF TGTGCCACCAGCAGAGACAGGGTGGCCGGGGAGCTGTTTTTT
TRBJ2-7 TRBD2 TRBV10-2 few CASSESLGRGGLNEQYF TGCGCCAGCAGTGAGTCTTTGGGGCGGGGGGGCCTAAACGAGCAGTACTTC
TRBJ2-1 - TRBV19 - CASTESSYNEQFF TGTGCCAGTACCGAGAGCTCCTACAATGAGCAGTTCTTC
TRBJ2-2 - TRBV10-3 - CAIKGNGELFF TGTGCCATCAAAGGGAACGGGGAGCTGTTTTTT
TRBJ2-3 - TRBV20-1 few CSAYTRRQMSPTDTQYF TGCAGTGCTTACACCCGGCGGCAGATGTCCCCCACAGATACGCAGTATTTT